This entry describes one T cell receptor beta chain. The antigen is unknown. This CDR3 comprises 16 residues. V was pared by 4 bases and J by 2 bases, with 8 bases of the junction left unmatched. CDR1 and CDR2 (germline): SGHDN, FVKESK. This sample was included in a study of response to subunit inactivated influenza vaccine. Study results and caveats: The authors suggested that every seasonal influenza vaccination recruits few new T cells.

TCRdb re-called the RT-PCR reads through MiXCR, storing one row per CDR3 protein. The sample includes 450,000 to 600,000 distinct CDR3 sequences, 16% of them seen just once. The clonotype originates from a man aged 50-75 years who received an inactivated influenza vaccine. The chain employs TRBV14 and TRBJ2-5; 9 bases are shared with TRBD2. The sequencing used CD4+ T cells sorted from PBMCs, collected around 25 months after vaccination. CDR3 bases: TGTGCCAGCAGCCCCGGCTTGACTAGCGGACAAGAGACCCAGTACTTC. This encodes CASSPGLTSGQETQYF.